The 11 T cell receptor beta chains given below trace back to one sample, sequenced in a study of post-analysis software for immune sequencing data. Study conclusions and caveats: Relative to controls, patients had roughly five TRBV segments at higher frequency, with TRBV5-6, TRBV5-1 and TRBV20-1 among these.

Unique molecular identifiers were built into the TCR beta cDNA libraries. Each CDR3 protein gets one entry after TCRdb re-called the PCR reads with MiXCR. The data contain 600,000 to 700,000 distinct CDR3 sequences, about 60% of them singletons. The antigens for these receptors are not known. The sample taken for sequencing was blood. The source is a girl under 10 years old with multiple sclerosis.

The V gene is TRBV6-6, the J gene TRBJ2-5; TRBD2 matches 7 bases. The CDR3 has 15 amino acids. Trimming removed 6 bases from V and 2 bases from J; junction bases left unmatched: 9. CDR1 and CDR2 from the germline V gene are MNHNY and SVGAGI (reference sequence). CDR3 sequence reads: CASSDFRAGQETQYF. The DNA of the CDR3 is TGTGCCAGCAGCGACTTCAGAGCGGGGCAAGAGACCCAGTACTTC.

The chain couples TRBV12-3 or TRBV12-4 to TRBJ2-7; TRBD2 aligns across 9 bases. V shed 4 bases, J shed 0 bases, and the junction held 7 bases outside the gene matches. This CDR3 region has 16 residues. DNA of the CDR3: TGTGCCAGCAGTTCTCTAGCGGGACTAGCCTCCTACGAGCAGTACTTC. Its translation: CASSSLAGLASYEQYF.

This clonotype was counted a few times. This chain uses TRBV14 with TRBJ1-2; D is possibly TRBD1 (6 bases). This CDR3 is built from 13 residues. The V gene's germline CDR1 is SGHDN and CDR2 FVKESK. The ends were cut back, 5 bases at V and 4 bases at J, with 11 bases in the middle. CDR3 region: CASSTQGFYGYTF. The CDR3 DNA follows: TGTGCCAGCAGCACACAGGGATTCTATGGCTACACCTTC.

CDR3 nucleotide sequence: TGCAGTGCCCCTAAGAGCACAGATACGCAGTATTTT. This translates into CSAPKSTDTQYF. This chain connects TRBV20-1 to TRBJ2-3, with D unresolved. Germline assignment: CDR1 DFQATT and CDR2 SNEGSKA (reference sequence). Deletions cut 6 bases from V and 0 bases from J, with 7 bases between. This CDR3 is 12 amino acids long.

This clonotype was counted only a few times. J is TRBJ2-4 and V is TRBV10-3, with TRBD2 matching 8 bases. The J call may be faulty, since TRBJ2-7 better matches the DNA end. In germline, CDR1 is ENHRY, CDR2 SYGVKD. CDR3 size: 15 residues. CDR3 region: CAIARGGPSVYEQYF. In DNA, the CDR3 is TGTGCCATCGCTCGGGGGGGCCCTAGCGTTTACGAGCAGTACTTC.

The chain employs TRBV20-1 and TRBJ2-7; 13 nucleotides match TRBD2. Germline V gives CDR1 DFQATT, CDR2 SNEGSKA (reference sequence). Trimming at V came to 3 bases and at J to 5 bases, leaving 10 bases not matched to a gene. The CDR3 covers 16 residues. CDR3 DNA sequence: TGCAGTGCTAGTTACCCCACTAGCGGGAGGGGAAACGAGCAGTACTTC. It yields the protein CSASYPTSGRGNEQYF.

The rearrangement links TRBV7-2 to TRBJ1-1; D may be TRBD1 (6 bases). The CDR3 consists of 14 residues. Germline V gives CDR1 SGHTA, CDR2 FQGNSA. The V end was cut by 6 bases, the J end by 7 bases, with 18 bases between. The DNA of the CDR3 is TGTGCCAGCAGGTGGAAAGGGGAAGGGGGTGAAGCTTTCTTT. Translating it yields CASRWKGEGGEAFF.

The V and J genes are TRBV11-2 and TRBJ2-1, with 8 nucleotides matching TRBD1. With 0 bases clipped from V and 9 bases from J, the junction kept 7 bases outside the gene matches. This CDR3 has 15 residues. CDR1 and CDR2 (germline): SGHAT, FQNNGV. The CDR3 loop is CASSLDGQGAIEQFF. The CDR3 DNA sequence: TGTGCCAGCAGCTTAGATGGTCAGGGGGCCATTGAGCAGTTCTTC.

As regards this clonotype: Germline and junction disagree at one end, which may indicate a read error. This chain joins TRBV6-5 and TRBJ1-2, with D unresolved. The CDR3 contains 12 residues. Germline V gives CDR1 MNHEY, CDR2 SVGAGI. CDR3 in DNA: TGTGCCAGCCACGGAGGGAACTGTGGCTACACCTTC. Protein: CASHGGNCGYTF.

Only a few counts were recorded for this clonotype. For the CDR3, the DNA is TGCAGCGTTGAAGATCGGCTGAACACTGAAGCTTTCTTT. This translates into CSVEDRLNTEAFF. The gene calls are TRBV29-1 and TRBJ1-1; no firm D call. This CDR3 has 13 amino acids. V lost 0 bases to trimming and J lost 0 bases, with 5 bases between them. The germline V gene has CDR1 SQVTM and CDR2 ANQGSEA.

The chain has TRBV30 and TRBJ1-1; no firm D call. Germline assignment: CDR1 GTSNPN and CDR2 SVGIG (reference sequence). CDR3 length equals 12 residues. Trimming cost V 2 bases and J 3 bases, with 7 bases left between them. The CDR3 sequence is CAWSRTDTEAFF. The CDR3 nucleotides read TGTGCCTGGAGTCGTACGGACACTGAAGCTTTCTTT.